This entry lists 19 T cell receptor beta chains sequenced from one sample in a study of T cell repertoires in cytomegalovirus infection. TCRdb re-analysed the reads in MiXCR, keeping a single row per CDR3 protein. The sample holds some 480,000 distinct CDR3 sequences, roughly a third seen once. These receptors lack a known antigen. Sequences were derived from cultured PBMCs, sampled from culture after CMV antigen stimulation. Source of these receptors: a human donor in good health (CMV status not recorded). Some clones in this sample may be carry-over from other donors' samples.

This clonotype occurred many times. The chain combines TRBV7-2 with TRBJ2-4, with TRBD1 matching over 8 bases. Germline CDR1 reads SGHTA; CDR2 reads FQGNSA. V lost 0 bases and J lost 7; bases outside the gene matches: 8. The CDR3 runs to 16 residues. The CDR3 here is CASSLALGQGVNIQYF. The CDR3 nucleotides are TGTGCCAGCAGCTTAGCACTCGGACAGGGAGTGAACATTCAGTACTTC.

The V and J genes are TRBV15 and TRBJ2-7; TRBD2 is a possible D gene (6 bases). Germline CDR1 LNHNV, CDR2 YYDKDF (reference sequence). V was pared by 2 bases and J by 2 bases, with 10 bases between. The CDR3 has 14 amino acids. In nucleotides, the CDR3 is TGTGCCACCAGCAGACTCGGGGGACCCTACGAGCAGTACTTC. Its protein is CATSRLGGPYEQYF.

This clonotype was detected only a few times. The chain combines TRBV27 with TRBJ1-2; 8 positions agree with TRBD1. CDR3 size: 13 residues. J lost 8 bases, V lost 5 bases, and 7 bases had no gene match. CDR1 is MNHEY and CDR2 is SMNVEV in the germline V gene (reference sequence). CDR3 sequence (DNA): TGTGCCAGCAGTCCTCAGGGGGCGCGGGGCTACACCTTC. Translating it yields CASSPQGARGYTF.

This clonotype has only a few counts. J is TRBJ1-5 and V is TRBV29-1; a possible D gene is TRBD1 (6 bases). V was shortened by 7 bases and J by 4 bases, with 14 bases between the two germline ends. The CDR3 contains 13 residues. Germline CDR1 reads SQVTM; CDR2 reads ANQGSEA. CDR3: CSGADSLNQPQHF. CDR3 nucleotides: TGCAGCGGGGCGGACAGTTTGAATCAGCCCCAGCATTTT.

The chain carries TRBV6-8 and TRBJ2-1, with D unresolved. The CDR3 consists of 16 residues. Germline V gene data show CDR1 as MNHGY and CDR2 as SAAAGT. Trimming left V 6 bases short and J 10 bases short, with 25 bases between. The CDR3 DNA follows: TGTGCCAGCAGACACCTCCGGGCCTTTGGCGACTCAGAGCAGTTCTTC. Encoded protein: CASRHLRAFGDSEQFF.

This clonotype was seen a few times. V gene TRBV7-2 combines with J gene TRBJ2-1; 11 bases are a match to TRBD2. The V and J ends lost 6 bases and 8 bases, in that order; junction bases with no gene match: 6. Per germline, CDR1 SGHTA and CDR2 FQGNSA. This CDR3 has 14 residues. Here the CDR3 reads CASSRTSGLYEQFF. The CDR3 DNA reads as TGTGCCAGCAGTCGGACTAGCGGGCTCTATGAGCAGTTCTTC.

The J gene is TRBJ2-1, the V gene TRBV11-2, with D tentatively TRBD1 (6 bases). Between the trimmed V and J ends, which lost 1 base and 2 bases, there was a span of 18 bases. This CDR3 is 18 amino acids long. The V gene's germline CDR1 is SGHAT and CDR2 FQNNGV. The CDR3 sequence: CASSLVSGRGSPYNEQFF. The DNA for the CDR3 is TGTGCCAGCAGCTTAGTATCCGGCAGGGGATCTCCCTACAATGAGCAGTTCTTC.

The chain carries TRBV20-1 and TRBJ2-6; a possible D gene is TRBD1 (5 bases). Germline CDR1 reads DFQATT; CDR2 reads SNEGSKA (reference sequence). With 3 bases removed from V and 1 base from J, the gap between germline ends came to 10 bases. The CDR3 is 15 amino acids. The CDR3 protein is CSASTPGSGANVLTF. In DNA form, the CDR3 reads TGCAGTGCTAGTACACCAGGGTCTGGGGCCAACGTCCTGACTTTC.

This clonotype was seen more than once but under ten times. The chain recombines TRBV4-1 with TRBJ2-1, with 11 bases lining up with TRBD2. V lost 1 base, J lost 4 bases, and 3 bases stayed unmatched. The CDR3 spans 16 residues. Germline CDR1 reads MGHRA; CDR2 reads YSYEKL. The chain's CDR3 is CASSQGLAGRYNEQFF. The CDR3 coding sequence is TGCGCCAGCAGCCAAGGACTAGCGGGAAGGTACAATGAGCAGTTCTTC.

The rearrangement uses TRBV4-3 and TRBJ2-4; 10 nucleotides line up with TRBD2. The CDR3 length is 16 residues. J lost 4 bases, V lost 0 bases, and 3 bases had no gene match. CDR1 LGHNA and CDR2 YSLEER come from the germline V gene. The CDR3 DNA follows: TGCGCCAGCAGCCAAGATCCAGCGGGAGGGAAAAACATTCAGTACTTC. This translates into CASSQDPAGGKNIQYF.

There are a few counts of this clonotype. The chain's CDR3 is CASTVNTGELFF. The CDR3 coding sequence is TGTGCCAGCACTGTAAACACCGGGGAGCTGTTTTTT. The chain joins TRBV6-6 to TRBJ2-2, with D uncertain. The length of the CDR3 is 12 residues. Germline V CDR1 and CDR2: MNHNY, SVGAGI (reference sequence). The V and J ends lost 7 bases and 2 bases respectively, with 5 bases between them.

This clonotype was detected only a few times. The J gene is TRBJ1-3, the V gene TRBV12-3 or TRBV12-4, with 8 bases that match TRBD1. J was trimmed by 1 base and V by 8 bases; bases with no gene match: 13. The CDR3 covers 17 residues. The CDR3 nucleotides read TGTGCCAGCCAAATATCCGGGACAGGTGATTCTGGAAACACCATATATTTT. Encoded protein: CASQISGTGDSGNTIYF.

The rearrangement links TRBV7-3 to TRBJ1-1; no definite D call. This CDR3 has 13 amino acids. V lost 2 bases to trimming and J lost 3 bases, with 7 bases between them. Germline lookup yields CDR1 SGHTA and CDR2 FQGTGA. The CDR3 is CASSLVPDTEAFF. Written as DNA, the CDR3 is TGTGCCAGCAGCTTAGTCCCGGACACTGAAGCTTTCTTT.

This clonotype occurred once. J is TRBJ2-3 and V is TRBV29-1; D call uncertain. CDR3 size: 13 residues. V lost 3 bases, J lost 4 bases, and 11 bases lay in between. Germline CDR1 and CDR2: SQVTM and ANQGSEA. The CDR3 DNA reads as TGCAGCGTTGATGCTCCTAGGGCAGATACGCAGTATTTT. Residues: CSVDAPRADTQYF.

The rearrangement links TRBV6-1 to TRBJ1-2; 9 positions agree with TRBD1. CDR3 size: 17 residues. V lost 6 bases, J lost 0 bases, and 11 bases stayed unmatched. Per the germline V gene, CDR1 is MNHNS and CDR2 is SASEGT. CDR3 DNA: TGTGCCAGCAGCAGAAGTTGGACAGGGGAAGCTAACTATGGCTACACCTTC. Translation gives CASSRSWTGEANYGYTF.

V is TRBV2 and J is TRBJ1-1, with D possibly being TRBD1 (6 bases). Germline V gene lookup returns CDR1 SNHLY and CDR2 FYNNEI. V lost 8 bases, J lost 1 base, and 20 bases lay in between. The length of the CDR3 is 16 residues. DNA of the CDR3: TGTGCCAGCGGACCCTCAGGGGTCCGAGCGAACACTGAAGCTTTCTTT. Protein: CASGPSGVRANTEAFF.

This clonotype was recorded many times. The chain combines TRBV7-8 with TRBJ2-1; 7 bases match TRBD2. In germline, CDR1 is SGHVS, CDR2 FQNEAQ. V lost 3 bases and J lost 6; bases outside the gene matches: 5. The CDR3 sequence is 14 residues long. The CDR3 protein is CASSFGTTTNEQFF. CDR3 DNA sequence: TGTGCCAGCAGCTTCGGGACTACGACCAATGAGCAGTTCTTC.

As DNA, the CDR3 is TGTGCCAGCAGCCTACCGGCGGGACTGAACACCGGGGAGCTGTTTTTT. Translated: CASSLPAGLNTGELFF. V and J are TRBV11-2 and TRBJ2-2; D is perhaps TRBD2 (6 bases). The germline V gene encodes CDR1 SGHAT and CDR2 FQNNGV. The CDR3 covers 16 residues. Trimming left V 5 bases short and J 1 base short, with 14 bases between.

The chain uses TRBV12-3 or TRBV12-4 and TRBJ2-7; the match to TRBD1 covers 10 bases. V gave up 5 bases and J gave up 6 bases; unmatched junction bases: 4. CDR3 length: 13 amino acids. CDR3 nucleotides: TGTGCCAGCAGTCCCCGACAGGGGGCCGAGCAGTACTTC. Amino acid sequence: CASSPRQGAEQYF.